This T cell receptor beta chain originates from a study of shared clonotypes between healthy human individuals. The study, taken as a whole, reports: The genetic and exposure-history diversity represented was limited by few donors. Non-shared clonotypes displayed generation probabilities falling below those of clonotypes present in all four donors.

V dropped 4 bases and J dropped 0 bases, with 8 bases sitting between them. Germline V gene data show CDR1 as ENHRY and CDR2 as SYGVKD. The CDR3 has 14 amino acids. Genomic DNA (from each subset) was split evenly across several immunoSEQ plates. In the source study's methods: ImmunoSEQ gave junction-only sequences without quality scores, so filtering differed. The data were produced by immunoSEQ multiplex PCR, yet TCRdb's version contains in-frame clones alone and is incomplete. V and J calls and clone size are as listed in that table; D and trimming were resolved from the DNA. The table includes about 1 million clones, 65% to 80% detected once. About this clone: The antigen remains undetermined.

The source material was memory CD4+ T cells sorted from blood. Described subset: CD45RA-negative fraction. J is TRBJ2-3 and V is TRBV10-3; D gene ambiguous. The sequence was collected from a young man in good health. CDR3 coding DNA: TGTGCCATCAGTGTAGCCCAGAGCACAGATACGCAGTATTTT. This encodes CAISVAQSTDTQYF.